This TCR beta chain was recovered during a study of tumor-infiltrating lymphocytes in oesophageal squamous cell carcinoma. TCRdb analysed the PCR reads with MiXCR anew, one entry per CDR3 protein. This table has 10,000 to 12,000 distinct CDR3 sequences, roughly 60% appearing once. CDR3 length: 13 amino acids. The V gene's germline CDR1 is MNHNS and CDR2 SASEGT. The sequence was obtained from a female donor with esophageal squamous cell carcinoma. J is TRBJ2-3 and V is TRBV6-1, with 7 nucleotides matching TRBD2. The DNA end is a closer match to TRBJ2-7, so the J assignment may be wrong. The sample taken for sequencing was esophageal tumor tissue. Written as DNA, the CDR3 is TGTGCCAGCACCCCAGGACTAGCCTACGAGCAGTACTTC. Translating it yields CASTPGLAYEQYF.